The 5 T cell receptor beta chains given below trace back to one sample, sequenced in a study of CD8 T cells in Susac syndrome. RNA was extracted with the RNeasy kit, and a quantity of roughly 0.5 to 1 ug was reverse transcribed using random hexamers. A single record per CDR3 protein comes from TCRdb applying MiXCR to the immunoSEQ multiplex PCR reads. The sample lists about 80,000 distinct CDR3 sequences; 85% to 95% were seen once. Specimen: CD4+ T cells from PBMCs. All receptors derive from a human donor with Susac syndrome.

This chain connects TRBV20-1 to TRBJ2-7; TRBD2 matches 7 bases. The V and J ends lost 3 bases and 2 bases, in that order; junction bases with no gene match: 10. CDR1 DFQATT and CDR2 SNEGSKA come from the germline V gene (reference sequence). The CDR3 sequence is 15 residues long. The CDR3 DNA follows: TGCAGTGCTAGGGGGGGAGGGCCTCGGGCCTACGAGCAGTACTTC. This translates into CSARGGGPRAYEQYF.

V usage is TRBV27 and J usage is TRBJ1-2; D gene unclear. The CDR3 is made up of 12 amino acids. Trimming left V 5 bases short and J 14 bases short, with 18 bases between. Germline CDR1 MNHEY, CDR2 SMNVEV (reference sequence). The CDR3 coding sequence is TGTGCCAGCAGTGTCCCGGGCCTTCCAGGTACCTTC. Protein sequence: CASSVPGLPGTF.

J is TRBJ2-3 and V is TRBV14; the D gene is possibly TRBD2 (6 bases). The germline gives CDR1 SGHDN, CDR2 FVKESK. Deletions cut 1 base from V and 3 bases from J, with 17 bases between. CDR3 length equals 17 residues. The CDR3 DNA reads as TGTGCCAGCAGCCAAGCAATGGGACTCCTCGGGACAGATACGCAGTATTTT. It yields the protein CASSQAMGLLGTDTQYF. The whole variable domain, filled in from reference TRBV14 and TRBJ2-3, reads EAGVTQFPSHSVIEKGQTVTLRCDPISGHDNLYWYRRVMGKEIKFLLHFVKESKQDESGMPNNRFLAERTGGTYSTLKVQPAELEDSGVYFCASSQAMGLLGTDTQYFGPGTRLTVL.

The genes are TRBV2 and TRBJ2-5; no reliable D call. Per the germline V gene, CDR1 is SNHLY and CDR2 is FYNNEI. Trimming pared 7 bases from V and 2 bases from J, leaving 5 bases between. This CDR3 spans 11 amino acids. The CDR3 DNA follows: TGTGCCAGCACGGAGCAAGAGACCCAGTACTTC. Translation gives CASTEQETQYF. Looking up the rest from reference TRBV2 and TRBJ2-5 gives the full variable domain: EPEVTQTPSHQVTQMGQEVILRCVPISNHLYFYWYRQILGQKVEFLVSFYNNEISEKSEIFDDQFSVERPDGSNFTLKIRSTKLEDSAMYFCASTEQETQYFGPGTRLLVL.

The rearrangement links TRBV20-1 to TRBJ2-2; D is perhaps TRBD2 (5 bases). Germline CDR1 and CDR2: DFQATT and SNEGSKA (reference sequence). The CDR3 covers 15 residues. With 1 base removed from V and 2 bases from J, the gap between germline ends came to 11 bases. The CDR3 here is CSARVEGTNTGELFF. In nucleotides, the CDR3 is TGCAGTGCTAGAGTCGAGGGAACCAACACCGGGGAGCTGTTTTTT.